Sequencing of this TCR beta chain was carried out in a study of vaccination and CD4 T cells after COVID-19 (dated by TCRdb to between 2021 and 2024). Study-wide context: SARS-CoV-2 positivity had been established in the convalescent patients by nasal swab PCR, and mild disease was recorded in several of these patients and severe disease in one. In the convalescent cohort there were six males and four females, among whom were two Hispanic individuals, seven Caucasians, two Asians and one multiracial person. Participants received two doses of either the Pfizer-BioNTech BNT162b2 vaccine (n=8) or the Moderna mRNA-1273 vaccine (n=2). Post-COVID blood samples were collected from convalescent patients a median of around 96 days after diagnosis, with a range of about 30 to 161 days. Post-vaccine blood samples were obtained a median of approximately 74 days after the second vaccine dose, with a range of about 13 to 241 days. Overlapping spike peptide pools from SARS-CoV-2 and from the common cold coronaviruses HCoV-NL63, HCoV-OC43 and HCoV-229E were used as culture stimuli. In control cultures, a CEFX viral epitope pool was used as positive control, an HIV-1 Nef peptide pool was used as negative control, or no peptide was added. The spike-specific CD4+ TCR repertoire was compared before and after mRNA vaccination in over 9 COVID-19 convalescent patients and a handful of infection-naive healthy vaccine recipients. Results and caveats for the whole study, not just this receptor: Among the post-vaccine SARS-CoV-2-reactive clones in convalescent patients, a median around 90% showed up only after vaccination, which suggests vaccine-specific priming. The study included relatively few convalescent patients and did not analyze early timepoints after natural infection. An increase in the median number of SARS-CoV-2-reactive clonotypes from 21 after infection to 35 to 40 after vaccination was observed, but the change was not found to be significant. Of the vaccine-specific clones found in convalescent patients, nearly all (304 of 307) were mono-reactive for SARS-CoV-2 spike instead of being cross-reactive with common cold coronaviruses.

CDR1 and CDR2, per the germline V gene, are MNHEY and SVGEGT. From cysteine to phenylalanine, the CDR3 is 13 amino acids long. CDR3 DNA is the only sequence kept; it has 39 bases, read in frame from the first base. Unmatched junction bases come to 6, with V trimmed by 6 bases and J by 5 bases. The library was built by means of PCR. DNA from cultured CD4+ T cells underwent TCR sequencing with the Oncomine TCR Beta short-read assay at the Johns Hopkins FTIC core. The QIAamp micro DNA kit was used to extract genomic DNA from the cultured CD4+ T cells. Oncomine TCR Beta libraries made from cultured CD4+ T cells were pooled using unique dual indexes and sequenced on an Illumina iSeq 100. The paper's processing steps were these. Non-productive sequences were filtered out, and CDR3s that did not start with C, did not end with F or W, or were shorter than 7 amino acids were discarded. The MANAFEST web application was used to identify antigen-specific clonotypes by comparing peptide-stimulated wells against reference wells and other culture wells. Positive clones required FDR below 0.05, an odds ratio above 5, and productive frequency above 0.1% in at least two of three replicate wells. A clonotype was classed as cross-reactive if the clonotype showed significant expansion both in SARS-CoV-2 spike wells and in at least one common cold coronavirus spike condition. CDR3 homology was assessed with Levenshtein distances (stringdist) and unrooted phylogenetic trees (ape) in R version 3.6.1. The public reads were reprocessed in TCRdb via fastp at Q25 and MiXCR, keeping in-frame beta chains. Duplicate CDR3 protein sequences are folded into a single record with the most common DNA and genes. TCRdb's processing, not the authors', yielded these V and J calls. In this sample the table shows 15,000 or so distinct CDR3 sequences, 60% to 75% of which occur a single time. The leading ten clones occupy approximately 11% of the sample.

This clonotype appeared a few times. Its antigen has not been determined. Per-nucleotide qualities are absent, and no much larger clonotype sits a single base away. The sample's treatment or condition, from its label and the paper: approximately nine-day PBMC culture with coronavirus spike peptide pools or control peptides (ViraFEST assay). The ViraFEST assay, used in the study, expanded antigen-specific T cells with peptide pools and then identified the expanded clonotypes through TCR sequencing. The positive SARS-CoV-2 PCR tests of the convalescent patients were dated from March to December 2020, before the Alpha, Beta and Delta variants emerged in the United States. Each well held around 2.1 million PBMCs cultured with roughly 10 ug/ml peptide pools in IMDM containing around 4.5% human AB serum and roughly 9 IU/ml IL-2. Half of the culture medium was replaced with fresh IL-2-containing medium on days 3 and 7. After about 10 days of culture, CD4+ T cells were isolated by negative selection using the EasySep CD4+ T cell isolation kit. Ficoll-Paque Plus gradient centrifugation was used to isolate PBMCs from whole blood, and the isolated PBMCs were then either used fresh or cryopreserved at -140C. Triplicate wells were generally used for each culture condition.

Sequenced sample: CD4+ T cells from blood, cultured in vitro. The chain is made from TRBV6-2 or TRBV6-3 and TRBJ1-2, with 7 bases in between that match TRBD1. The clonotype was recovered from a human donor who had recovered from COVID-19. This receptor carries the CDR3 CASSPTGPYGYTF. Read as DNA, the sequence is TGTGCCAGCAGCCCGACAGGGCCGTATGGCTACACCTTC.